The rows below give T cell receptor beta chains drawn from one sample of a study of blood T cell repertoires in COVID-19. TCRdb keeps only in-frame clones here, not all; method: immunoSEQ multiplex PCR. The sample lists about 180,000 clones, about 88% seen once, with roughly 9% in the top ten. Sequencing was performed on PBMCs or T cells enriched from blood (not recorded which). Every receptor here comes from a woman under 30 who had recovered from COVID-19. Each CDR3 is given with its conserved first and last residue. Each record gives: D gene, J gene, clone size, V gene, CDR3 protein, CDR3 DNA. The D gene is left open where the match is weak. The size of a clone is reported for some rows only, either as once, few or many, or as a class for expanded clones.

D gene: TRBD1; J gene: TRBJ1-1; clone size: few; V gene: TRBV5-4; CDR3 protein: CASSSSRTGIMNTEAFF; CDR3 DNA: TGTGCCAGCAGCTCCTCCAGGACAGGGATCATGAACACTGAAGCTTTCTTT
D gene: TRBD2; J gene: TRBJ2-3; clone size: .; V gene: TRBV15; CDR3 protein: CATSRSSAGVTDTQYF; CDR3 DNA: TGTGCCACCAGCAGAAGCTCAGCGGGAGTTACAGATACGCAGTATTTT
D gene: TRBD1; J gene: TRBJ1-6; clone size: .; V gene: TRBV4-2; CDR3 protein: CASSPTGDRGNSPLHF; CDR3 DNA: TGTGCCAGCAGCCCAACGGGAGACAGGGGTAATTCACCCCTCCACTTT
D gene: TRBD1; J gene: TRBJ2-1; clone size: .; V gene: TRBV28; CDR3 protein: CASTTGGPSYNEQFF; CDR3 DNA: TGTGCCAGCACCACAGGGGGCCCGTCCTACAATGAGCAGTTCTTC
D gene: .; J gene: TRBJ1-3; clone size: .; V gene: TRBV20-1; CDR3 protein: CSASFPRSGNTIYF; CDR3 DNA: TGCAGTGCTAGTTTCCCCAGGTCTGGAAACACCATATATTTT
D gene: .; J gene: TRBJ2-4; clone size: .; V gene: TRBV7-3; CDR3 protein: CASSPTAKNIQYF; CDR3 DNA: TGTGCCAGCAGCCCTACGGCCAAAAACATTCAGTACTTC
D gene: .; J gene: TRBJ2-3; clone size: .; V gene: TRBV10-1; CDR3 protein: CASSESLIAPDTQYF; CDR3 DNA: TGCGCCAGCAGTGAGTCGTTGATAGCGCCAGATACGCAGTATTTT
D gene: TRBD2; J gene: TRBJ2-5; clone size: .; V gene: TRBV27; CDR3 protein: CASSPRLAGGPSAQETQYF; CDR3 DNA: TGTGCCAGCAGTCCCCGACTAGCGGGAGGGCCGAGTGCCCAAGAGACCCAGTACTTC
D gene: TRBD2; J gene: TRBJ2-7; clone size: .; V gene: TRBV7-6; CDR3 protein: CASSFGLAGQLNAYERGQYF; CDR3 DNA: TGTGCCAGCAGCTTTGGGCTAGCGGGGCAACTAAACGCCTACGAGCGTGGGCAGTACTTC
D gene: .; J gene: TRBJ2-7; clone size: .; V gene: TRBV19; CDR3 protein: CASSIALGQRVYEQYF; CDR3 DNA: TGTGCCAGTAGTATCGCCCTGGGGCAGCGGGTCTACGAGCAGTACTTC
D gene: TRBD2; J gene: TRBJ2-1; clone size: once; V gene: TRBV6-5; CDR3 protein: CASRLAGSYNEQFF; CDR3 DNA: TGTGCCAGCAGACTAGCGGGATCCTACAATGAGCAGTTCTTC
D gene: .; J gene: TRBJ1-1; clone size: .; V gene: TRBV10-3; CDR3 protein: CAIMESMNTEAFF; CDR3 DNA: TGTGCCATCATGGAGAGCATGAACACTGAAGCTTTCTTT
D gene: .; J gene: TRBJ2-3; clone size: once; V gene: TRBV28; CDR3 protein: CASSFSPFTDTQYF; CDR3 DNA: TGTGCCAGCAGTTTCAGTCCTTTTACAGATACGCAGTATTTT
D gene: .; J gene: TRBJ2-2; clone size: .; V gene: TRBV7-2; CDR3 protein: CASSPQVQGTGELFF; CDR3 DNA: TGTGCCAGCAGCCCTCAGGTCCAGGGGACCGGGGAGCTGTTTTTT
D gene: .; J gene: TRBJ1-2; clone size: few; V gene: TRBV7-9; CDR3 protein: CASSFGGEQNYGYTF; CDR3 DNA: TGTGCCAGCAGCTTTGGGGGCGAGCAAAACTATGGCTACACCTTC
D gene: TRBD2; J gene: TRBJ2-3; clone size: .; V gene: TRBV5-1; CDR3 protein: CASSPTSAITDTQYF; CDR3 DNA: TGCGCCAGCAGCCCTACTAGCGCTATCACAGATACGCAGTATTTT
D gene: .; J gene: TRBJ1-3; clone size: once; V gene: TRBV19; CDR3 protein: CASIPTRSGNTIYF; CDR3 DNA: TGTGCCAGTATCCCGACACGCTCTGGAAACACCATATATTTT
D gene: TRBD2; J gene: TRBJ2-2; clone size: .; V gene: TRBV30; CDR3 protein: CAWNGVLAVTGELFF; CDR3 DNA: TGTGCCTGGAACGGGGTACTAGCGGTCACCGGGGAGCTGTTTTTT
D gene: .; J gene: TRBJ2-7; clone size: .; V gene: TRBV10-3; CDR3 protein: CAAAGSSYEQYF; CDR3 DNA: TGTGCCGCCGCAGGCAGCTCCTACGAGCAGTACTTC
D gene: .; J gene: TRBJ1-6; clone size: .; V gene: TRBV5-1; CDR3 protein: CASSRDLDRNNSPLHF; CDR3 DNA: TGCGCCAGCAGCCGCGACCTGGACAGAAATAATTCACCCCTCCACTTT
D gene: .; J gene: TRBJ2-5; clone size: .; V gene: TRBV5-6; CDR3 protein: CASSPQRAAQGGTQYF; CDR3 DNA: TGTGCCAGCAGCCCTCAGAGGGCAGCCCAGGGGGGGACCCAGTACTTC
D gene: .; J gene: TRBJ1-3; clone size: .; V gene: TRBV19; CDR3 protein: CASRLDIAGNTIYF; CDR3 DNA: TGTGCCAGCCGTCTCGACATAGCGGGAAACACCATATATTTT
D gene: TRBD1; J gene: TRBJ2-2; clone size: few; V gene: TRBV11-2; CDR3 protein: CASSPWGQDLPGELFF; CDR3 DNA: TGTGCCAGCAGTCCCTGGGGACAGGACCTCCCCGGGGAGCTGTTTTTT
D gene: .; J gene: TRBJ1-6; clone size: once; V gene: TRBV7-9; CDR3 protein: CASSLVQTETLGSPLHF; CDR3 DNA: TGTGCCAGCAGCTTGGTCCAGACAGAAACCTTGGGTTCACCCCTCCACTTT
D gene: .; J gene: TRBJ1-2; clone size: .; V gene: TRBV29-1; CDR3 protein: CSVDRPGGGGYTF; CDR3 DNA: TGCAGCGTTGACAGGCCCGGGGGGGGTGGCTACACCTTC
D gene: TRBD1; J gene: TRBJ1-1; clone size: .; V gene: TRBV2; CDR3 protein: CASSVQGGLNTEAFF; CDR3 DNA: TGTGCCAGCAGTGTACAGGGGGGTTTGAACACTGAAGCTTTCTTT
D gene: TRBD1; J gene: TRBJ1-2; clone size: .; V gene: TRBV6-5; CDR3 protein: CASRWTGDYGYTF; CDR3 DNA: TGTGCCAGCAGGTGGACAGGGGACTATGGCTACACCTTC
D gene: .; J gene: TRBJ2-1; clone size: .; V gene: TRBV28; CDR3 protein: CASRPWGVGYNEQFF; CDR3 DNA: TGTGCCAGCAGACCGTGGGGAGTTGGCTACAATGAGCAGTTCTTC